This passage covers 13 T cell receptor beta chains from one sample sequenced in a study of shared clonotypes between healthy human individuals. Here immunoSEQ multiplex PCR was the method, and the copy in TCRdb shows in-frame clones only, minus some. The sample contains over 850,000 clones, around 78% of which appear only once. Material for sequencing was memory CD4+ T cells from PBMCs. Documented subset: CD45RA-negative fraction. All receptors derive from a man aged 18 to 29 in good health. Some clones in this sample may be carry-over from other donors' samples.

The rearrangement links TRBV5-4 to TRBJ1-4; D is undetermined. Trimming removed 0 bases from V and 8 bases from J, with 8 bases in between. CDR3 size: 13 residues. The germline CDR1 and CDR2 sequences are SGHNT and YYREEE (reference sequence). CDR3 amino acids: CASSLGNQEKLFF. The DNA for the CDR3 is TGTGCCAGCAGCTTGGGAAATCAGGAAAAACTGTTTTTT.

The rearrangement uses TRBV4-1 and TRBJ2-7; TRBD1 aligns across 7 bases. Germline loops: CDR1 MGHRA, CDR2 YSYEKL. With 5 bases clipped from V and 3 bases from J, the junction kept 10 bases outside the gene matches. The length of the CDR3 is 15 residues. The CDR3 DNA reads TGCGCCAGCAGCTCCCCTGGGGCAGGGGGCTACGAGCAGTACTTC. It translates to CASSSPGAGGYEQYF.

V gene TRBV29-1 combines with J gene TRBJ1-1; D is unclear. V lost 0 bases and J 4 bases, leaving 9 bases between the germline ends. CDR1 is SQVTM and CDR2 is ANQGSEA in the germline V gene. The CDR3 consists of 13 residues. The chain's CDR3 is CSVEDLLATEAFF. Here the CDR3 DNA reads TGCAGCGTTGAAGATCTATTGGCCACTGAAGCTTTCTTT.

V is TRBV5-6 and J is TRBJ2-5, with D tentatively TRBD1 or TRBD2 (6 bases each). Germline V CDR1 and CDR2: SGHDT, YYEEEE. The CDR3 length is 15 residues. V was shortened by 1 base and J by 2 bases, with 12 bases between the two germline ends. The CDR3 loop reads CASSLSGAGQETQYF. DNA for the CDR3: TGTGCCAGCAGCTTGTCGGGGGCCGGGCAAGAGACCCAGTACTTC.

The chain carries TRBV29-1 and TRBJ1-4; D not resolved. This CDR3 contains 13 residues. V lost 7 bases, J lost 4 bases, and 13 bases lay in between. CDR1 is SQVTM and CDR2 is ANQGSEA in the germline V gene. The CDR3 DNA follows: TGCAGCGCCCTGACGGCGGGTAATGAAAAACTGTTTTTT. Its translation is CSALTAGNEKLFF.

This clone was seen repeatedly, ten times or more. This rearrangement joins TRBV2 to TRBJ2-5, with 8 positions matching TRBD1. Germline V gives CDR1 SNHLY, CDR2 FYNNEI. Losses at the gene ends were 3 bases for V and 5 bases for J; bases not matched to a gene: 2. The CDR3 runs 13 residues. CDR3 region: CASSDRGPETQYF. CDR3 DNA: TGTGCCAGCAGTGACAGGGGGCCGGAGACCCAGTACTTC.

The J gene is TRBJ2-7, the V gene TRBV28, with 8 bases identical to TRBD2. The germline gives CDR1 MDHEN, CDR2 SYDVKM. This CDR3 has 12 residues. Trimming at V came to 8 bases and at J to 6 bases, leaving 6 bases not matched to a gene. The CDR3 nucleotides read TGTGCCAGCGAGGCGGGGGGCCGCGAGCAGTACTTC. Its protein product is CASEAGGREQYF.

This sequence joins TRBV5-1 and TRBJ2-1; TRBD2 aligns across 8 bases. The CDR3 contains 16 residues. The junction had 4 bases not matched to a gene; V was cut back by 2 bases and J by 0 bases. Germline V gene lookup returns CDR1 SGHRS and CDR2 YFSETQ. CDR3 DNA: TGCGCCAGCAGCTTAGCGGGAGTTAGCTCCTACAATGAGCAGTTCTTC. Translating it yields CASSLAGVSSYNEQFF. The full variable domain, completed using reference TRBV5-1 and TRBJ2-1, is KAGVTQTPRYLIKTRGQQVTLSCSPISGHRSVSWYQQTPGQGLQFLFEYFSETQRNKGNFPGRFSGRQFSNSRSEMNVSTLELGDSALYLCASSLAGVSSYNEQFFGPGTRLTVL.

The rearrangement joins TRBV4-3 to TRBJ1-2; unclear D gene. With 1 base removed from V and 5 bases from J, the gap between germline ends came to 8 bases. CDR1 is LGHNA and CDR2 is YSLEER in the germline V gene. The CDR3 consists of 13 residues. Here the CDR3 reads CASSQAGSYGYTF. In DNA, the CDR3 is TGCGCCAGCAGCCAAGCGGGTTCGTATGGCTACACCTTC.

The chain carries TRBV27 and TRBJ2-3; 7 bases are a match to TRBD2. CDR3 length equals 15 residues. The germline gives CDR1 MNHEY, CDR2 SMNVEV (reference sequence). V shed 5 bases, J shed 11 bases, and the junction held 16 bases outside the gene matches. The CDR3 DNA sequence: TGTGCCAGCAGTCCGGGACTAAATAGGGGTATTAAGCAGTATTTT. This gives the protein CASSPGLNRGIKQYF.

This clone was observed a few times. The chain recombines TRBV14 with TRBJ2-7; 10 nucleotides line up with TRBD1. The CDR3 length is 16 residues. V was clipped by 1 base and J by 4 bases; unmatched bases: 7. CDR1 and CDR2 (germline): SGHDN, FVKESK. The CDR3 sequence is CASSQGRTGGVYEQYF. CDR3 DNA: TGTGCCAGCAGCCAAGGCCGGACAGGGGGAGTTTACGAGCAGTACTTC.

Here the CDR3 reads CASSKKEGDRRVATNEKLFF. DNA for the CDR3: TGTGCCAGCAGCAAAAAGGAAGGGGACCGACGTGTTGCAACTAATGAAAAACTGTTTTTT. This chain joins TRBV21-1 and TRBJ1-4. TRBV21-1 is a pseudogene. This CDR3 comprises 20 residues.

This clone was recorded a few times. The chain uses TRBV14 and TRBJ2-6; D is undetermined. Trimming removed 3 bases at V and 2 bases at J, with 17 bases between. The length of the CDR3 is 18 residues. Per the germline V gene, CDR1 is SGHDN and CDR2 is FVKESK. CDR3 DNA sequence: TGTGCCAGCAGCCAGATTAAGGGAACCTTGACTGGGGCCAACGTCCTGACTTTC. The encoded protein is CASSQIKGTLTGANVLTF.